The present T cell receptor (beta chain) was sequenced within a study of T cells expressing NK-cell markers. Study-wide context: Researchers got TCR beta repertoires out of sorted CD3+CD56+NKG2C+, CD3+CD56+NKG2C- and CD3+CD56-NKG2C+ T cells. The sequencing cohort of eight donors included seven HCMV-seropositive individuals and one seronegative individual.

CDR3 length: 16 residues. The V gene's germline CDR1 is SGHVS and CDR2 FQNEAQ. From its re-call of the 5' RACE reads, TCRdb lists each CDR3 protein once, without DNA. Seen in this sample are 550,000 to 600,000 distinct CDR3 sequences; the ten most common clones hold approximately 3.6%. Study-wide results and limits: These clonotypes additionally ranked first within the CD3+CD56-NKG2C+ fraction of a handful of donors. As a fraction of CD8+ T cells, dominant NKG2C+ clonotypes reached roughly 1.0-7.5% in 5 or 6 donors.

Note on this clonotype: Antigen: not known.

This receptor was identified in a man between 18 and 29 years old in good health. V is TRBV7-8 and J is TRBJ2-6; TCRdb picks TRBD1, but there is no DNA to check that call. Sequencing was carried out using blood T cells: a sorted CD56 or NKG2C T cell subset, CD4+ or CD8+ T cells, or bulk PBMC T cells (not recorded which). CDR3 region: CASSSRQGSRANVLTF.